This T cell receptor beta chain was obtained from a study of CD8 T cells in Susac syndrome. Germline CDR1 is SGHRS and CDR2 is YFSETQ. V was pared by 0 bases and J by 3 bases, with 10 bases between. The CDR3 runs to 14 residues. Reverse transcription of roughly 0.45 to 1 ug RNA was carried out with random hexamers. TCRdb re-analysed the immunoSEQ multiplex PCR reads in MiXCR, keeping a single row per CDR3 protein. Of some 200,000 distinct CDR3 sequences in the sample, 95% were seen once. Whole-study results and caveats: The TCR sequencing and HLA analysis in the study involved a relatively small number of individuals, as the study acknowledged.

A remark on this clonotype: Its target is not known.

TEMRA cells were FACS-enriched, and CD8+ and CD4+ T cells were isolated negatively. The specimen was CD8+ T cells from PBMCs. The genes are TRBV5-1 and TRBJ2-7; D ambiguous. This sequence originates from a human donor with Susac syndrome. As DNA, the CDR3 is TGCGCCAGCAGCTTGGCCCAGGAGAGCTACGAGCAGTACTTC. Protein: CASSLAQESYEQYF. Full variable domain (missing parts from reference TRBV5-1 and TRBJ2-7): KAGVTQTPRYLIKTRGQQVTLSCSPISGHRSVSWYQQTPGQGLQFLFEYFSETQRNKGNFPGRFSGRQFSNSRSEMNVSTLELGDSALYLCASSLAQESYEQYFGPGTRLTVT.